Listed below are T cell receptor beta chains from one sample, sequenced in a study of beta chain features in type 1 diabetes. Using immunoSEQ multiplex PCR, the repertoire was profiled, and TCRdb retains in-frame clones only, with some absent. The table includes roughly 730,000 clones, around an eighth detected once. The specimen sequenced was naive CD4+ T cells from blood. The source is a man in his late teens or twenties with type 1 diabetes. The conserved cysteine and the conserved F or W are not part of the CDR3 here. Fields, in order: clone size, J gene, V gene, CDR3 protein. For some rows the clone size is stated as once, few or many, or as a class when expanded; others skip it.

clone_size: few
j_call: TRBJ2-1
v_call: TRBV5-4
cdr3_aa: ASRPGAGGPPYNEQF

clone_size: .
j_call: TRBJ1-3
v_call: TRBV30
cdr3_aa: AWSVLSGGNTIY

clone_size: .
j_call: TRBJ2-5
v_call: TRBV10-3
cdr3_aa: ATTTGQGPQETQY

clone_size: few
j_call: TRBJ2-1
v_call: TRBV11-2
cdr3_aa: ASSLAGPSSYNEQF

clone_size: few
j_call: TRBJ1-2
v_call: TRBV4-2
cdr3_aa: ASSRGTGGSHYGYT

clone_size: few
j_call: TRBJ2-3
v_call: TRBV6-6
cdr3_aa: ASSYSRQGGDTQY

clone_size: few
j_call: TRBJ2-1
v_call: TRBV18
cdr3_aa: ASSPLGAGGDNEQF

clone_size: few
j_call: TRBJ2-3
v_call: TRBV28
cdr3_aa: ASSLQGLEADTQY

clone_size: few
j_call: TRBJ1-1
v_call: TRBV5-6
cdr3_aa: ASSPGVSRNTEAF

clone_size: .
j_call: TRBJ2-7
v_call: TRBV30
cdr3_aa: AWGDSPYEQY

clone_size: .
j_call: TRBJ2-7
v_call: TRBV27
cdr3_aa: ASSPIGAGVYAQY

clone_size: few
j_call: TRBJ1-5
v_call: TRBV30
cdr3_aa: AWSTALNQPQH

clone_size: .
j_call: TRBJ1-4
v_call: TRBV4-1
cdr3_aa: ASSQDLGQGNEKLF

clone_size: .
j_call: TRBJ2-4
v_call: TRBV28
cdr3_aa: ASSLPTGVIQY

clone_size: .
j_call: TRBJ2-1
v_call: TRBV5-1
cdr3_aa: ASSLGTHNEQF

clone_size: .
j_call: TRBJ1-3
v_call: TRBV10-3
cdr3_aa: AIRLFSGNTIY

clone_size: .
j_call: TRBJ1-2
v_call: TRBV16
cdr3_aa: ASSPTRDRDYGYT

clone_size: .
j_call: TRBJ1-4
v_call: TRBV30
cdr3_aa: AWSHTGTGAEKLF

clone_size: .
j_call: TRBJ1-2
v_call: TRBV19
cdr3_aa: ASNQGIYGYT

clone_size: .
j_call: TRBJ2-7
v_call: TRBV7-9
cdr3_aa: ASSLAPEGTNEQY

clone_size: few
j_call: TRBJ1-1
v_call: TRBV4-1
cdr3_aa: ASSQGWGRNTEAF

clone_size: .
j_call: TRBJ2-1
v_call: TRBV20-1
cdr3_aa: SARQRNEQF

clone_size: .
j_call: TRBJ2-4
v_call: TRBV5-1
cdr3_aa: ASSLAGTGLNIQY

clone_size: .
j_call: TRBJ2-1
v_call: TRBV6-6
cdr3_aa: ASTLRSYNEQF

clone_size: few
j_call: TRBJ2-1
v_call: TRBV9
cdr3_aa: ASSVGIGTSGGYNEQF

clone_size: .
j_call: TRBJ2-7
v_call: TRBV18
cdr3_aa: ASSPNRDSSYEQY

clone_size: .
j_call: TRBJ2-5
v_call: TRBV5-1
cdr3_aa: ASSLAVSQETQY

clone_size: .
j_call: TRBJ2-2
v_call: TRBV5-1
cdr3_aa: ASSLAERNTGELF

clone_size: .
j_call: TRBJ2-7
v_call: TRBV14
cdr3_aa: ASGQGFNEQY

clone_size: .
j_call: TRBJ2-1
v_call: TRBV1
cdr3_aa: TSCKVTSGGYEQF

clone_size: .
j_call: TRBJ1-2
v_call: TRBV19
cdr3_aa: ASTMIGRDYGYT

clone_size: few
j_call: TRBJ1-4
v_call: TRBV15
cdr3_aa: ATSKAGDGDEKLF

clone_size: few
j_call: TRBJ2-1
v_call: TRBV7-9
cdr3_aa: ASSLDGTGYNEQF

clone_size: few
j_call: TRBJ1-6
v_call: TRBV28
cdr3_aa: ASRTPYNSPLH

clone_size: few
j_call: TRBJ2-1
v_call: TRBV18
cdr3_aa: ASSPFGGDNEQF

clone_size: .
j_call: TRBJ2-7
v_call: TRBV7-9
cdr3_aa: ASSPGAGLVYEQY

clone_size: few
j_call: TRBJ1-2
v_call: TRBV30
cdr3_aa: AWSVRAFANYGYT

clone_size: .
j_call: TRBJ2-1
v_call: TRBV7-7
cdr3_aa: ASSVDGGASDEQF

clone_size: .
j_call: TRBJ1-1
v_call: TRBV6-6
cdr3_aa: ASSSMTGLNTEAF

clone_size: few
j_call: TRBJ2-3
v_call: TRBV29-1
cdr3_aa: SVEQGLGTQY

clone_size: .
j_call: TRBJ1-6
v_call: TRBV25-1
cdr3_aa: ASRGQNSPLH

clone_size: few
j_call: TRBJ2-1
v_call: TRBV14
cdr3_aa: ASSQAWVNNEQF

clone_size: .
j_call: TRBJ1-1
v_call: TRBV5-1
cdr3_aa: ASSPRQGAKNEAF

clone_size: .
j_call: TRBJ2-7
v_call: TRBV18
cdr3_aa: ASSPPRSRTGHYEQY

clone_size: few
j_call: TRBJ2-7
v_call: TRBV28
cdr3_aa: ASSDGQGGSYEQY

clone_size: .
j_call: TRBJ2-2
v_call: TRBV30
cdr3_aa: AWSVGPTGELF

clone_size: .
j_call: TRBJ1-1
v_call: TRBV29-1
cdr3_aa: SVEGAGGWTEAF

clone_size: .
j_call: TRBJ1-5
v_call: TRBV5-6
cdr3_aa: ASSRRRANQPQH

clone_size: few
j_call: TRBJ1-4
v_call: TRBV27
cdr3_aa: ASSPYGATNEKLF

clone_size: .
j_call: TRBJ2-3
v_call: TRBV9
cdr3_aa: ASSEWGTSASTDTQY

clone_size: .
j_call: TRBJ2-5
v_call: TRBV7-2
cdr3_aa: ASSPYQETQY

clone_size: few
j_call: TRBJ2-7
v_call: TRBV2
cdr3_aa: ASNFAPGVSYEQY

clone_size: .
j_call: TRBJ1-1
v_call: TRBV9
cdr3_aa: ASSVVQGKFTEAF